This TCR beta chain is drawn from a study of cytomegalovirus exposure and HLA in healthy donors. The PCR contained 60 Vbeta and 13 Jbeta primers. This table comes from immunoSEQ multiplex PCR, and its TCRdb copy is limited to in-frame clones, with some not included. The data contain some 150,000 clones, roughly 82% of them singletons. Concerning this clone: Its antigen is unidentified.

Study results and caveats: For most TCR sequences rarity was the rule, although some public TCRs occurred in many donors.

The V gene end was trimmed by 3 bases and the J gene end by 2 bases; junction bases not matched to a gene: 5. CDR1 is MNHNS, CDR2 SASEGT, per germline. The CDR3 is made up of 17 amino acids. The rearrangement joins TRBV6-1 to TRBJ2-5; 14 bases are shared with TRBD2. Input material: PBMCs. This receptor was obtained from a man in his fifties in good health and CMV-seropositive. The CDR3 nucleotides read TGTGCCAGCAGTGACCTCGGGACTAGCGGGGGTCAAGAGACCCAGTACTTC. Its protein is CASSDLGTSGGQETQYF.